This TCR beta chain was sequenced for a study of blood T cell repertoires in COVID-19. At the level of the study: Collection of acute and convalescent COVID-19 samples took place in the United States, Italy and Spain. PBMCs, B-cell-depleted T cells, or T cells were the source of the cDNA or gDNA that made up the material.

In the authors' workflow: Amplifying reference gene primers gave estimates of nucleated cell counts. Clones were sequenced by immunoSEQ multiplex PCR, and TCRdb holds only the in-frame ones, with some missing. That table gives V, J and clone size, and the DNA gave D and trimming. The profile shows some 120,000 clones, 85% to 90% of them singletons. V lost 8 bases and J lost 7, with 14 bases in between. The length of the CDR3 is 13 residues. CDR1 and CDR2 from the germline V gene are MNHEY and SVGAGI. What was sequenced was peripheral blood. The V and J genes are TRBV6-5 and TRBJ2-2, with a weak D call TRBD2 (6 bases). This sequence originates from a man between 65 and 79 years old with active or convalescent COVID-19. CDR3 coding DNA: TGTGCCAGCCGAAGGGCGGGGATCGGGGAGCTGTTTTTT. This sequence encodes CASRRAGIGELFF.